These 23 T cell receptor beta chains were all obtained from the same sample, sequenced in a study of T cell changes during pregnancy in multiple sclerosis. Generated by immunoSEQ multiplex PCR, the TCRdb table keeps only in-frame clones and is missing some. The table has about 130,000 clones, about 95% seen once. Sequencing used peripheral blood, obtained after pregnancy. These receptors originate from a female donor with multiple sclerosis, enrolled in a pregnancy study.

The DNA for the CDR3 is TGCAGCGTTGAAGGGGCGGACAGGGTAAGCTACAATGAGCAGTTCTTC. It specifies CSVEGADRVSYNEQFF. The chain uses TRBV29-1 and TRBJ2-1, with 8 nucleotides matching TRBD1. The CDR3 totals 16 residues. CDR1 is SQVTM, CDR2 ANQGSEA, per germline. V was pared by 1 base and J by 3 bases, with 8 bases of the junction left unmatched.

This chain joins TRBV19 and TRBJ2-7; D ambiguous. The CDR3 loop spans 14 amino acids. Germline V gives CDR1 LNHDA, CDR2 SQIVND (reference sequence). The V and J ends lost 1 base and 0 bases respectively, with 7 bases between them. The DNA of the CDR3 is TGTGCCAGTAGTATAGGTATTTACTCCTACGAGCAGTACTTC. Its translation: CASSIGIYSYEQYF. The whole variable domain, filled in from reference TRBV19 and TRBJ2-7, reads DGGITQSPKYLFRKEGQNVTLSCEQNLNHDAMYWYRQDPGQGLRLIYYSQIVNDFQKGDIAEGYSVSREKKESFPLTVTSAQKNPTAFYLCASSIGIYSYEQYFGPGTRLTVT.

This chain joins TRBV5-1 and TRBJ2-3; TRBD2 aligns across 11 bases. The CDR3 extends over 14 amino acids. Losses at the gene ends were 3 bases for V and 5 bases for J; bases not matched to a gene: 2. Germline-derived CDR1 and CDR2 are SGHRS and YFSETQ. The CDR3 spells CASSWGLAEDTQYF. In nucleotides, the CDR3 is TGCGCCAGCAGCTGGGGACTAGCGGAAGATACGCAGTATTTT.

The chain joins TRBV28 to TRBJ1-5; 7 bases match TRBD1. Germline-derived CDR1 and CDR2 are MDHEN and SYDVKM. After removal of 5 bases from V and 5 bases from J, the junction contained 6 bases not matched to a gene. The CDR3 runs 14 residues. The CDR3, as DNA: TGTGCCAGCAGTGTGGACAGGTCTTATCAGCCCCAGCATTTT. Residues: CASSVDRSYQPQHF.

This chain joins TRBV10-3 and TRBJ2-7; no reliable D call. Germline V gene lookup returns CDR1 ENHRY and CDR2 SYGVKD. Between the trimmed V and J ends, which lost 8 bases and 3 bases, there was a span of 17 bases. The CDR3 length is 14 residues. In nucleotides, the CDR3 is TGTGCCATCGCCCCAAATGGCTTCAACTACGAGCAGTACTTC. Translation gives CAIAPNGFNYEQYF.

The J gene is TRBJ2-1, the V gene TRBV29-1; D remains unclear. This CDR3 contains 13 residues. In germline, CDR1 is SQVTM, CDR2 ANQGSEA. The V end lost 2 bases, the J end lost 3 bases, and 8 bases lay between the germline ends. The CDR3 bases are TGCAGCGTTGAACTGGCCCTCTACAATGAGCAGTTCTTC. This encodes CSVELALYNEQFF.

This chain's CDR3 is CASKYGGPNTEAFF. As DNA, the CDR3 is TGTGCCAGCAAGTATGGAGGCCCGAACACTGAAGCTTTCTTT. This chain connects TRBV5-4 to TRBJ1-1; D call uncertain. Between the trimmed V and J ends, which lost 6 bases and 1 base, there was a span of 13 bases. This CDR3 is built from 14 residues. Germline CDR1 SGHNT, CDR2 YYREEE (reference sequence).

The gene calls are TRBV30 and TRBJ2-5; a possible D gene is TRBD2 (5 bases). The germline V and J ends were trimmed by 2 bases and 1 base, with 8 bases remaining between them. Germline CDR1 is GTSNPN and CDR2 is SVGIG (reference sequence). The CDR3 runs to 13 residues. The CDR3 sequence: CAWSPGIQETQYF. The CDR3 DNA follows: TGTGCCTGGAGTCCCGGGATCCAAGAGACCCAGTACTTC. Full variable domain (rest looked up from reference TRBV30 and TRBJ2-5): SQTIHQWPATLVQPVGSPLSLECTVEGTSNPNLYWYRQAAGRGLQLLFYSVGIGQISSEVPQNLSASRPQDRQFILSSKKLLLSDSGFYLCAWSPGIQETQYFGPGTRLLVL.

The chain is built from TRBV27 and TRBJ1-5; D possibly corresponds to TRBD1 (6 bases). This CDR3 region has 14 residues. CDR1 is MNHEY and CDR2 is SMNVEV in the germline V gene (reference sequence). The V and J ends lost 3 bases and 6 bases respectively, with 12 bases between them. The CDR3 protein is CASSLGGASQPQHF. The CDR3 DNA follows: TGTGCCAGCAGTTTGGGGGGGGCGAGTCAGCCCCAGCATTTT.

This chain connects TRBV6-1 to TRBJ2-1; a possible D gene is TRBD2 (5 bases). The V end lost 8 bases, the J end lost 7 bases, and 18 bases lay between the germline ends. CDR3 size: 14 residues. CDR1 is MNHNS and CDR2 is SASEGT in the germline V gene. The DNA of the CDR3 is TGTGCCAGCTCCGCCGCACTAGTAACAAATGAGCAGTTCTTC. Its protein product is CASSAALVTNEQFF.

The CDR3 loop reads CASSLPQGRYGYTF. The CDR3 coding sequence is TGTGCCAGCAGTTTACCCCAGGGGCGATATGGCTACACCTTC. The gene calls are TRBV28 and TRBJ1-2, with D tentatively TRBD1 (6 bases). CDR3 length: 14 amino acids. Trimming left V 2 bases short and J 5 bases short, with 12 bases between. Germline V gives CDR1 MDHEN, CDR2 SYDVKM.

The genes are TRBV6-5 and TRBJ1-1; 8 bases agree with TRBD1. Germline V gives CDR1 MNHEY, CDR2 SVGAGI. The J segment lost 6 bases and the V segment lost 8 bases, leaving 2 bases of the junction unmatched. There are 11 residues in the CDR3. CDR3 protein: CASGQGPEAFF. In nucleotides, the CDR3 is TGTGCCAGCGGACAGGGCCCTGAAGCTTTCTTT.

The V call is TRBV28, the J call TRBJ1-1, with a tentative D call TRBD1 (5 bases). This CDR3 is built from 12 residues. Germline CDR1 is MDHEN and CDR2 is SYDVKM. Trimming pared 2 bases from V and 8 bases from J, leaving 9 bases between. CDR3 residues: CASSLTAGEAFF. The CDR3 nucleotides are TGTGCCAGCAGTTTAACGGCAGGGGAAGCTTTCTTT.

The chain links TRBV7-9 to TRBJ2-5, with 10 bases matching TRBD2. V shed 2 bases and J 3 bases; nucleotides not matched to a gene: 6. Germline CDR1 and CDR2: SEHNR and FQNEAQ (reference sequence). The CDR3 length is 16 residues. The CDR3 nucleotides are TGTGCCAGCAGCTTAATCCGCCTAGCGGGGGAAGAGACCCAGTACTTC. Protein product: CASSLIRLAGEETQYF. The full variable domain, in which reference TRBV7-9 and TRBJ2-5 provide the parts outside the CDR3, is DTGVSQNPRHKITKRGQNVTFRCDPISEHNRLYWYRQTLGQGPEFLTYFQNEAQLEKSRLLSDRFSAERPKGSFSTLEIQRTEQGDSAMYLCASSLIRLAGEETQYFGPGTRLLVL.

The rearrangement uses TRBV9 and TRBJ2-5, with D unresolved. The CDR3 has 12 residues. V was shortened by 4 bases and J by 0 bases, with 4 bases between the two germline ends. Germline V lookup: CDR1 SGDLS, CDR2 YYNGEE. CDR3 residues: CASSLNQETQYF. The CDR3 DNA reads as TGTGCCAGCAGCCTAAACCAAGAGACCCAGTACTTC.

This clone was counted a single time. The chain couples TRBV5-6 to TRBJ2-1; weak D call: TRBD2 (6 bases). The V gene's germline CDR1 is SGHDT and CDR2 YYEEEE. V lost 4 bases, J lost 3 bases, and 14 bases lay in between. The CDR3 loop spans 15 amino acids. CDR3 sequence: CASSGRDLNYNEQFF. Written as DNA, the CDR3 is TGTGCCAGCAGCGGCCGGGACTTAAACTACAATGAGCAGTTCTTC.

The rearrangement uses TRBV29-1 and TRBJ2-3; TRBD2 aligns across 8 bases. Germline-derived CDR1 and CDR2 are SQVTM and ANQGSEA. There are 13 residues in the CDR3. The V gene end was trimmed by 6 bases and the J gene end by 2 bases; junction bases not matched to a gene: 4. The DNA for the CDR3 is TGCAGCGTGGAACTAGCGGTCACAGATACGCAGTATTTT. It codes for CSVELAVTDTQYF.

The chain has TRBV29-1 and TRBJ2-7; no reliable D call. The V end lost 1 base, the J end lost 0 bases, and 10 bases lay between the germline ends. This CDR3 has 14 residues. Germline V gene sequence: CDR1 SQVTM, CDR2 ANQGSEA. DNA of the CDR3: TGCAGCGTTGAAGTGGGCAGAAGCTCCTACGAGCAGTACTTC. Protein sequence: CSVEVGRSSYEQYF.

The gene calls are TRBV18 and TRBJ2-7; TRBD1 matches at 8 bases. The V and J ends lost 3 bases and 1 base, in that order; junction bases with no gene match: 8. The germline gives CDR1 KGHSH, CDR2 LQKENI. The CDR3 runs to 16 residues. The CDR3 DNA is TGTGCCAGCTCACCTTCGGCCCAGGGGGCTTCCTACGAGCAGTACTTC. Its protein is CASSPSAQGASYEQYF.

The CDR3 here is CASGGLAARGELFF. CDR3 in DNA: TGTGCCAGCGGGGGACTAGCGGCCCGTGGGGAGCTGTTTTTT. The chain employs TRBV2 and TRBJ2-2; 11 bases map to TRBD2. This CDR3 is 14 amino acids long. Germline V gene data show CDR1 as SNHLY and CDR2 as FYNNEI. The trim removed 8 bases at V and 8 bases at J, leaving 7 bases unmatched.

The chain employs TRBV15 and TRBJ1-2; D not resolved. The CDR3 is 14 amino acids. Trimming cost V 3 bases and J 4 bases, with 12 bases left between them. From germline, CDR1 is LNHNV and CDR2 YYDKDF (reference sequence). The CDR3 is CATSREGVGYGYTF. The DNA for the CDR3 is TGTGCCACCAGCAGGGAGGGAGTAGGCTATGGCTACACCTTC.

This sequence joins TRBV28 and TRBJ2-3; 7 bases are a match to TRBD1. Germline V CDR1 and CDR2: MDHEN, SYDVKM. Germline trimming cut 4 bases from V and 7 bases from J; bases unmatched to any gene: 17. The CDR3 contains 17 residues. CDR3 residues: CASSSFVSPPRGNTQYF. Written as DNA, the CDR3 is TGTGCCAGCAGTTCGTTCGTCTCCCCCCCCAGGGGGAATACGCAGTATTTT.

The chain recombines TRBV6-1 with TRBJ1-2; 7 positions match TRBD1. The V and J ends lost 6 bases and 2 bases, in that order; junction bases with no gene match: 6. The CDR3 has 14 residues. Germline CDR1 reads MNHNS; CDR2 reads SASEGT. The CDR3 coding sequence is TGTGCCAGCAGCGGGCGGACAGGAAACTATGGCTACACCTTC. Its translation: CASSGRTGNYGYTF.